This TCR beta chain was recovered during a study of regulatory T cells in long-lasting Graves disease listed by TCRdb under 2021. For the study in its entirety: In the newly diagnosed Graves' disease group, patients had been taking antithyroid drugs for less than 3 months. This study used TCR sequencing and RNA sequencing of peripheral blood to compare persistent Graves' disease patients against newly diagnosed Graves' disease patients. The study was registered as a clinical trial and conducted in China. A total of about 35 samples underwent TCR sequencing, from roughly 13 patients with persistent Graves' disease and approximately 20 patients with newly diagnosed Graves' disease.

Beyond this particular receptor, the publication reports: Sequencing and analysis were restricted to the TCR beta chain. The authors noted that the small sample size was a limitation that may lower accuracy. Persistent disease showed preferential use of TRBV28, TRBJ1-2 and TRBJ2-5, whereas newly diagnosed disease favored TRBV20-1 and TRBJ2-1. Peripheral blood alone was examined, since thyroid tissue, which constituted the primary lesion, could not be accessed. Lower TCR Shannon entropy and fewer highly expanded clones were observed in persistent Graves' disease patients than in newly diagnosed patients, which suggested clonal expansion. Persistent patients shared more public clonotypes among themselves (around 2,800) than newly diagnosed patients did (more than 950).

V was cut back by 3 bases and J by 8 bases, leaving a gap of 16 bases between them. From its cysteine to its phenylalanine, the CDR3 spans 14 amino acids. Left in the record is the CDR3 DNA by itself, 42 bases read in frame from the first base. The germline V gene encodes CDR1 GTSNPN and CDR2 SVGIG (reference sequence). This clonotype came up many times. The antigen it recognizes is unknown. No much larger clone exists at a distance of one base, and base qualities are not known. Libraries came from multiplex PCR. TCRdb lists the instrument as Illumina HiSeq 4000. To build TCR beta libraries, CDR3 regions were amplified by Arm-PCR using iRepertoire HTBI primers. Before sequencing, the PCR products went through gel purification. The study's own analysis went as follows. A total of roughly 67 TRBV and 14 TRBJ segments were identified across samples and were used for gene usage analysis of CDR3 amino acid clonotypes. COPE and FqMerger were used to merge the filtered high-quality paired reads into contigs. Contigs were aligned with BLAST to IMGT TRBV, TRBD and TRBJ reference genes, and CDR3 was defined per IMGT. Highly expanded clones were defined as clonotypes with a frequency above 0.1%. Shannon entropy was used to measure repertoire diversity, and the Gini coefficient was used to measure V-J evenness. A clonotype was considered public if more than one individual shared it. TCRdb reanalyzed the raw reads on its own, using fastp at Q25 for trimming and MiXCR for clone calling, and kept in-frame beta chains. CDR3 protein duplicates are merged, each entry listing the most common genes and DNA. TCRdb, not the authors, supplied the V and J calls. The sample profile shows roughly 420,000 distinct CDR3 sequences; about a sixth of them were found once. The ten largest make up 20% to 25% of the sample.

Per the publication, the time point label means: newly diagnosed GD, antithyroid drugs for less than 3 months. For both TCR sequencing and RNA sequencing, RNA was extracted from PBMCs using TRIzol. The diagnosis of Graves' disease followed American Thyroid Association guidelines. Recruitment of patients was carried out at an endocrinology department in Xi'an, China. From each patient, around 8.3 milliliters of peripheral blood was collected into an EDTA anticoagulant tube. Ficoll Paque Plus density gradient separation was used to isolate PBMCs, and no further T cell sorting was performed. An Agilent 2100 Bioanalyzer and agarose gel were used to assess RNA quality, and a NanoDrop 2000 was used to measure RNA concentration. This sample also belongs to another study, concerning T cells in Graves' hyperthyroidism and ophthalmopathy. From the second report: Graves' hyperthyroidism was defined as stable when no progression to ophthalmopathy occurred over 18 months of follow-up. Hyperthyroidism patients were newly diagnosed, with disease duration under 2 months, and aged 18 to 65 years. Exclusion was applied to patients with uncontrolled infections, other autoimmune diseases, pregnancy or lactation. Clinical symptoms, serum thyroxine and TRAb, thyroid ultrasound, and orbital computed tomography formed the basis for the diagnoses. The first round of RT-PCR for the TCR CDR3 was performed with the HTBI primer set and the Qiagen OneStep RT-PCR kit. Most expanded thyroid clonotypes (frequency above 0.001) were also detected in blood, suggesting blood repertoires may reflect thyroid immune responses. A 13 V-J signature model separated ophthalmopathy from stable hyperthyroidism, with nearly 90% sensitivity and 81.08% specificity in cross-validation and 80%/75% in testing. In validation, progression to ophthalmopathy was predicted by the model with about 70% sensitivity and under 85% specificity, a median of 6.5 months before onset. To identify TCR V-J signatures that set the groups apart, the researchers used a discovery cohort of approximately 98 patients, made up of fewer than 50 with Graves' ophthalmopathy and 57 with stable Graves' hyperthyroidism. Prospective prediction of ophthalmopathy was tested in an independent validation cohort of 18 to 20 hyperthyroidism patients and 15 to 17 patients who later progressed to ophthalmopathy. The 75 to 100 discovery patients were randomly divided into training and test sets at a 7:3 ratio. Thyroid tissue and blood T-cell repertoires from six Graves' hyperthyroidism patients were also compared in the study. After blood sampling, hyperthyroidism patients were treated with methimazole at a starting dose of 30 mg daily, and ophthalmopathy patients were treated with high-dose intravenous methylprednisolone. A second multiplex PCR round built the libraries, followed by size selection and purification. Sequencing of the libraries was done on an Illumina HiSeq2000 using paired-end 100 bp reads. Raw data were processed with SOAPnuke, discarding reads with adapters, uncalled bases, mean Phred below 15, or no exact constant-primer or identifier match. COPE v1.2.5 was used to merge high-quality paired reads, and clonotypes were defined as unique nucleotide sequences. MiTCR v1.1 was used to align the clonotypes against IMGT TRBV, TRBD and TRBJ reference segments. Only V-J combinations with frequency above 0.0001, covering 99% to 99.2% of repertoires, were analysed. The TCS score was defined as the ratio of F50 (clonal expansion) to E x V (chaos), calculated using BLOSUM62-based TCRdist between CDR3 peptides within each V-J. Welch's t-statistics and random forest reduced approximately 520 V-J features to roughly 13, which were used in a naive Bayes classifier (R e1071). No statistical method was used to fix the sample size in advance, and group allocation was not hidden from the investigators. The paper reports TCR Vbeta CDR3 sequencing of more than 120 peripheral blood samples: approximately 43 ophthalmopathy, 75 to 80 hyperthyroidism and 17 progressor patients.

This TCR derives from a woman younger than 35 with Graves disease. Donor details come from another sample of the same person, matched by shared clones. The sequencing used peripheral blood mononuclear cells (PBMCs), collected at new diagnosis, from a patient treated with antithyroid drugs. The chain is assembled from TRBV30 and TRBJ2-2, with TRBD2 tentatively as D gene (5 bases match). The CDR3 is CAWSGGRRKGELFF. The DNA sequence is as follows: TGTGCCTGGAGCGGAGGACGGAGGAAGGGGGAGCTGTTTTTT. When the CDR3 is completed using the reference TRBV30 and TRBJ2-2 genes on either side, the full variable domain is SQTIHQWPATLVQPVGSPLSLECTVEGTSNPNLYWYRQAAGRGLQLLFYSVGIGQISSEVPQNLSASRPQDRQFILSSKKLLLSDSGFYLCAWSGGRRKGELFFGEGSRLTVL.